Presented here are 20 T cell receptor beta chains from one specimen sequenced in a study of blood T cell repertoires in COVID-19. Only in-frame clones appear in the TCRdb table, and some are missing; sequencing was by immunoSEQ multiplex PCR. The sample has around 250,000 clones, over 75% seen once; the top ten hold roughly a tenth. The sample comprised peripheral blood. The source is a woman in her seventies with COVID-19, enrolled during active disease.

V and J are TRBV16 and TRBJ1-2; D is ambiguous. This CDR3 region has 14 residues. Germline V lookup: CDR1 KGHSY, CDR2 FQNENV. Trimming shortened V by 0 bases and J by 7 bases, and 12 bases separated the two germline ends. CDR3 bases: TGTGCCAGCAGCCAATCAATGGGCGAAGGTGGCTACACCTTC. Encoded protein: CASSQSMGEGGYTF.

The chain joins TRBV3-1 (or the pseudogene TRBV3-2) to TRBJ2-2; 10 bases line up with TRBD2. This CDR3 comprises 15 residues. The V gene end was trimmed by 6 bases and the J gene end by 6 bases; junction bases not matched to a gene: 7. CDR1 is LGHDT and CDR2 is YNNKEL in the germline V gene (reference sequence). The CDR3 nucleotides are TGTGCCAGCAGAGCCACTAGCGGGATGGCCGGGGAGCTGTTTTTT. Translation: CASRATSGMAGELFF.

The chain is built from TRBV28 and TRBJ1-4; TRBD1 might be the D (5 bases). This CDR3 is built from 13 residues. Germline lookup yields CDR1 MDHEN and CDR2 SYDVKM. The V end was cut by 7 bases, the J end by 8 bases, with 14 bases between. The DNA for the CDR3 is TGTGCCAGCACGGGCGGGGGGGAAGAAAAACTGTTTTTT. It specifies CASTGGGEEKLFF.

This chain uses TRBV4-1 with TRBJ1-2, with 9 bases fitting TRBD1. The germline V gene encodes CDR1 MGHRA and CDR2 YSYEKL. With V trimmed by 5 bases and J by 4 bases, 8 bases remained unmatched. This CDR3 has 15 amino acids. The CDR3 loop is CASSYWDRAGYGYTF. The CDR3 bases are TGCGCCAGCAGCTATTGGGACAGGGCCGGCTATGGCTACACCTTC.

The CDR3 protein is CASGWTANEQFF. The CDR3 DNA sequence: TGTGCTAGTGGTTGGACAGCAAATGAGCAGTTCTTC. The chain is built from TRBV12-5 and TRBJ2-1; D is possibly TRBD1 (6 bases). Germline values: CDR1 LGHNT, CDR2 FRNRAP. The ends were cut back, 4 bases at V and 7 bases at J, with 8 bases in the middle. The CDR3 has 12 residues.

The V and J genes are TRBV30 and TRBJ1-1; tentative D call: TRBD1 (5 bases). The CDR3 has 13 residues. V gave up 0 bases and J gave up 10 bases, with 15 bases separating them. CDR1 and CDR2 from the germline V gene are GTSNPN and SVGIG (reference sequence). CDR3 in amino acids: CAWSVNLGGRAFF. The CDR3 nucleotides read TGTGCCTGGAGTGTAAACCTCGGGGGGAGAGCTTTCTTT.

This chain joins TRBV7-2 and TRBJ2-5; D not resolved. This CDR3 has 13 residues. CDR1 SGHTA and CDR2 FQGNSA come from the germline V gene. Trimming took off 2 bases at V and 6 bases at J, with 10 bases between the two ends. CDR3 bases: TGTGCCAGCAGCTTAAACTCCGTAAAGACCCAGTACTTC. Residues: CASSLNSVKTQYF.

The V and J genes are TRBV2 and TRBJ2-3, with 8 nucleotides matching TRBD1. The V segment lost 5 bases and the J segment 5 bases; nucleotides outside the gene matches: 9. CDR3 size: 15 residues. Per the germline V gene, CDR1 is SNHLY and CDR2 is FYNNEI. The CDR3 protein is CASSLDRGSIDTQYF. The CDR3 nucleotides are TGTGCCAGCAGTCTAGACAGGGGAAGTATAGATACGCAGTATTTT.

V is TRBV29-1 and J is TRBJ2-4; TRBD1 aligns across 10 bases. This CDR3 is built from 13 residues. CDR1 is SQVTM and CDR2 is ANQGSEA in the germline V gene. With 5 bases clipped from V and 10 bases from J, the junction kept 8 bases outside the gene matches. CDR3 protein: CSVIRQGQGIQYF. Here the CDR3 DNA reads TGCAGCGTTATACGCCAGGGACAGGGGATTCAGTACTTC.

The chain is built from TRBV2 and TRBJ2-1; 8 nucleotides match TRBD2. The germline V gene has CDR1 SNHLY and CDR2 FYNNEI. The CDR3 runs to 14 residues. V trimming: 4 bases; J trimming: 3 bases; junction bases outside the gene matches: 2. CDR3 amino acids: CASSGGLVYNEQFF. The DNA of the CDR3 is TGTGCCAGCAGTGGGGGACTAGTCTACAATGAGCAGTTCTTC.

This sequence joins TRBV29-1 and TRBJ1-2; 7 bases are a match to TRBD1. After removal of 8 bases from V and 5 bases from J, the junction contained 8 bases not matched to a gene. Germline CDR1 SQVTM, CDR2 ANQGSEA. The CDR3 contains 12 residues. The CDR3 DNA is TGCAGCCATTGGACAGGACGGTATGGCTACACCTTC. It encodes CSHWTGRYGYTF. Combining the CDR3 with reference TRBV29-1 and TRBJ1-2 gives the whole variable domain SAVISQKPSRDICQRGTSLTIQCQVDSQVTMMFWYRQQPGQSLTLIATANQGSEATYESGFVIDKFPISRPNLTFSTLTVSNMSPEDSSIYLCSHWTGRYGYTFGSGTRLTVV.

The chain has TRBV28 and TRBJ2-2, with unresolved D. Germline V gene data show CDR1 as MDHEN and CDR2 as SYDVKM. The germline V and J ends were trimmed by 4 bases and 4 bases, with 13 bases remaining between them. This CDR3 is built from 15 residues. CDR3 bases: TGTGCCAGCAGTTCCCCTAGTACCACCACCGGGGAGCTGTTTTTT. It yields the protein CASSSPSTTTGELFF.

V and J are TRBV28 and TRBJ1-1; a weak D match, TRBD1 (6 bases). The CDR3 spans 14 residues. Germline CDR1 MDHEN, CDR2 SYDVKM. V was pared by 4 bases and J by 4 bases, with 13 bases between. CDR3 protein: CASSSNSGVTEAFF. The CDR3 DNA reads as TGTGCCAGCAGTTCGAACTCAGGGGTCACTGAAGCTTTCTTT.

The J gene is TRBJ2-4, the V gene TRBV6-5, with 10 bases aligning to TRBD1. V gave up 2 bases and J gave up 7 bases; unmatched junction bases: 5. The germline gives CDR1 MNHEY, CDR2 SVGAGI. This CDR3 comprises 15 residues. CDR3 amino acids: CASSYQTGGENIQYF. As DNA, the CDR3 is TGTGCCAGCAGTTACCAGACAGGGGGCGAGAACATTCAGTACTTC.

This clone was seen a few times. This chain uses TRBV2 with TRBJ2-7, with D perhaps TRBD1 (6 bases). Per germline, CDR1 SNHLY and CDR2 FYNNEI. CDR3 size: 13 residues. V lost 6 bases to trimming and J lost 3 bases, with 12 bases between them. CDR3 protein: CASSRGTLYEQYF. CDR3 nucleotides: TGTGCCAGCAGCAGGGGAACCCTCTACGAGCAGTACTTC.

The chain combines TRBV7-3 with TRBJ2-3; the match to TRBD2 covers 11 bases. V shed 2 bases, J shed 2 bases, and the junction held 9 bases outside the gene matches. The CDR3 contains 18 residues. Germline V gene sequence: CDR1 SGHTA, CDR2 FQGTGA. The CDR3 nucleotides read TGTGCCAGCAGCTTAGTCCTAGCGGGAGGAGGACTCACAGATACGCAGTATTTT. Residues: CASSLVLAGGGLTDTQYF.

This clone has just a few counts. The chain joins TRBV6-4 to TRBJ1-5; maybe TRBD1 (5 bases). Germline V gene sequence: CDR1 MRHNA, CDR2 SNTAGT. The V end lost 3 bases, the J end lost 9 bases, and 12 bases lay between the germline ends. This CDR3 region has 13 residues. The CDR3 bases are TGTGCCAGCAGTGATTATCAGGGTGGGCCCCAGCATTTT. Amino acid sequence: CASSDYQGGPQHF.

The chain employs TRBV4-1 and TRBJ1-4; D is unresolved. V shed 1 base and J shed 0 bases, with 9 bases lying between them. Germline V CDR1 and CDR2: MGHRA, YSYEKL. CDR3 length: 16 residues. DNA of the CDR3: TGCGCCAGCAGCCAAGCATCGGGAACAACTAATGAAAAACTGTTTTTT. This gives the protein CASSQASGTTNEKLFF.

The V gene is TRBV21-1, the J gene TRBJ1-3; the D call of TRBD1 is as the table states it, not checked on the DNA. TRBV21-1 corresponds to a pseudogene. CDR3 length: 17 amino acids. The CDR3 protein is CASIGRNRGRSGNTIYF. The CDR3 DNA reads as TGTGCCAGCATAGGAAGAAACAGGGGGCGATCTGGAAACACCATATATTTT.

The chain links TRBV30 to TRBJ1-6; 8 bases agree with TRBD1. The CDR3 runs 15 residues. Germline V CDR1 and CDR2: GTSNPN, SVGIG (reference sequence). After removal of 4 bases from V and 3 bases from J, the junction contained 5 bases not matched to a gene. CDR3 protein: CAWKNRGYYNSPLHF. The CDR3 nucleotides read TGTGCCTGGAAAAACAGGGGGTACTATAATTCACCCCTCCACTTT. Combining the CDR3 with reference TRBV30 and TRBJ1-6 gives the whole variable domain SQTIHQWPATLVQPVGSPLSLECTVEGTSNPNLYWYRQAAGRGLQLLFYSVGIGQISSEVPQNLSASRPQDRQFILSSKKLLLSDSGFYLCAWKNRGYYNSPLHFGNGTRLTVT.